The 12 T cell receptor beta chains below were found in one sample sequenced in a study of blood T cell repertoires in COVID-19. Sequenced by immunoSEQ multiplex PCR; TCRdb stores in-frame clones only, minus some. The top ten hold roughly 4.5% of the sample, which has a few hundred thousand clones, 85% to 90% seen once. The sample consisted of PBMCs or T cells enriched from blood (not recorded which). These receptors came from a young man who had recovered from COVID-19.

The V and J genes are TRBV7-9 and TRBJ2-1; 14 bases fit TRBD2. Germline values: CDR1 SEHNR, CDR2 FQNEAQ (reference sequence). V was clipped by 7 bases and J by 8 bases; unmatched bases: 10. CDR3 size: 16 residues. The DNA of the CDR3 is TGTGCCAGCACCGGGATGGGACTAGCGGGAGCCTATGAGCAGTTCTTC. It codes for CASTGMGLAGAYEQFF.

V and J are TRBV18 and TRBJ1-5; no reliable D call. CDR3 length: 15 amino acids. V was shortened by 0 bases and J by 2 bases, with 8 bases between the two germline ends. Germline CDR1 reads KGHSH; CDR2 reads LQKENI. CDR3 residues: CASSPPPEGNQPQHF. Here the CDR3 DNA reads TGTGCCAGCTCACCACCACCCGAGGGCAATCAGCCCCAGCATTTT.

J is TRBJ2-5 and V is TRBV19; 10 nucleotides align to TRBD1. Germline V gene data show CDR1 as LNHDA and CDR2 as SQIVND (reference sequence). This CDR3 spans 15 amino acids. Unmatched junction bases numbered 12, after V lost 9 bases and J lost 5 bases. The CDR3 nucleotides are TGTGCCAGCAGACCCCGGACAGGGGGATCCGAGACCCAGTACTTC. This translates into CASRPRTGGSETQYF.

The V and J genes are TRBV4-1 and TRBJ2-3; no clear D gene. The CDR3 extends over 14 amino acids. The germline V gene has CDR1 MGHRA and CDR2 YSYEKL. Trimming left V 3 bases short and J 1 base short, with 8 bases between. CDR3 in amino acids: CASSQGSGTDTQYF. The CDR3 DNA reads TGCGCCAGCAGCCAGGGCTCGGGCACAGATACGCAGTATTTT.

This clone has a handful of counts. This rearrangement joins TRBV30 to TRBJ1-3; D remains ambiguous. The germline gives CDR1 GTSNPN, CDR2 SVGIG (reference sequence). Trimming left V 1 base short and J 8 bases short, with 12 bases between. This CDR3 is 13 amino acids long. The CDR3 spells CAWSAARRDTIYF. The DNA of the CDR3 is TGTGCCTGGAGTGCGGCCCGGAGGGACACCATATATTTT.

This clone has only one observation. This chain joins TRBV24-1 and TRBJ2-5, with TRBD1 matching 9 bases. The trim removed 9 bases at V and 5 bases at J, leaving 3 bases unmatched. The CDR3 loop spans 12 amino acids. The germline gives CDR1 KGHDR, CDR2 SFDVKD. The CDR3 loop is CATPTGGETQYF. CDR3 coding DNA: TGTGCCACCCCGACAGGGGGGGAGACCCAGTACTTC.

This sequence joins TRBV5-1 and TRBJ1-2, with a weak D call TRBD1 (6 bases). Germline CDR1 is SGHRS and CDR2 is YFSETQ. V gave up 2 bases and J gave up 6 bases, with 14 bases separating them. This CDR3 spans 14 amino acids. The CDR3 is CASSFDRSTHGYTF. The CDR3 coding sequence is TGCGCCAGCAGCTTTGACAGGAGTACACATGGCTACACCTTC.

The chain joins TRBV5-1 to TRBJ2-3; TRBD1 matches at 10 bases. V dropped 9 bases and J dropped 2; count of bases not matched to a gene: 9. This CDR3 spans 15 amino acids. Germline V gives CDR1 SGHRS, CDR2 YFSETQ. CDR3 DNA: TGCGCCACTGCGGTAGGGACAGGGGACACAGATACGCAGTATTTT. Translating gives CATAVGTGDTDTQYF.

V and J are TRBV5-5 and TRBJ1-2; 7 bases line up with TRBD1. CDR3 length: 15 amino acids. With V trimmed by 2 bases and J by 2 bases, 6 bases remained unmatched. Germline CDR1 SGHKS, CDR2 YYEKEE (reference sequence). CDR3 DNA: TGTGCCAGCAGCTTACAGGGGCTGGGCAACTATGGCTACACCTTC. It is translated as CASSLQGLGNYGYTF.

The chain recombines TRBV29-1 with TRBJ2-1, with TRBD1 matching over 12 bases. Germline-derived CDR1 and CDR2 are SQVTM and ANQGSEA. This CDR3 has 13 amino acids. With V trimmed by 7 bases and J by 8 bases, 6 bases remained unmatched. CDR3 region: CSAPGQGAYEQFF. In DNA, the CDR3 is TGCAGCGCTCCGGGACAGGGGGCCTATGAGCAGTTCTTC.

CDR3 nucleotide sequence: TGCAGCGTTCTGTTTCGGGACAGGGGGCGCGGTACTGAAGCTTTCTTT. Translated, it gives CSVLFRDRGRGTEAFF. The rearrangement links TRBV29-1 to TRBJ1-1, with 12 bases fitting TRBD1. CDR1 is SQVTM and CDR2 is ANQGSEA in the germline V gene. The CDR3 consists of 16 residues. J was trimmed by 5 bases and V by 5 bases; bases with no gene match: 12. The full variable domain, in which reference TRBV29-1 and TRBJ1-1 provide the parts outside the CDR3, is SAVISQKPSRDICQRGTSLTIQCQVDSQVTMMFWYRQQPGQSLTLIATANQGSEATYESGFVIDKFPISRPNLTFSTLTVSNMSPEDSSIYLCSVLFRDRGRGTEAFFGQGTRLTVV.

The V gene is TRBV30, the J gene TRBJ1-2, with D possibly matching TRBD1 (6 bases). This CDR3 comprises 13 residues. Looked up from germline, CDR1 is GTSNPN and CDR2 is SVGIG (reference sequence). CDR3 in DNA: TGTGCTTTGGGGGGGCCAGGGGACTATGGCTACACCTTC. Its translation is CALGGPGDYGYTF.